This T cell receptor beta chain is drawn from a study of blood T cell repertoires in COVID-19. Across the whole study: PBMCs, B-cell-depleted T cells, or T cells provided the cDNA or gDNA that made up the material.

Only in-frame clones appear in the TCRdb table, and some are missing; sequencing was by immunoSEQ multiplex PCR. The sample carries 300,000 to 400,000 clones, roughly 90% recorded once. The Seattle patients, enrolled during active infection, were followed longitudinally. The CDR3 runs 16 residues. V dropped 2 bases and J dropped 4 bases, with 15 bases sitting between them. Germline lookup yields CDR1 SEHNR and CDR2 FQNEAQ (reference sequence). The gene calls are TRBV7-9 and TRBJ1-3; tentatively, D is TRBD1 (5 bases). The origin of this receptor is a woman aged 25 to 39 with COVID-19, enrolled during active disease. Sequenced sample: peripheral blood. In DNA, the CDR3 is TGTGCCAGCAGCTTATCTGGTGCAGGGATCGGAAACACCATATATTTT. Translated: CASSLSGAGIGNTIYF.